This is a list of T cell receptor beta chains from one sample in a study of blood T cell repertoires in COVID-19. Produced via immunoSEQ multiplex PCR; TCRdb's table is partial and in-frame only. The sample carries 90,000 to 150,000 clones, 75% to 90% recorded once. Sequenced: peripheral blood. The receptors were sampled from a human donor with acute or convalescent COVID-19. The donor label of this sample is uncertain. CDR3s include the opening cysteine and the closing phenylalanine or tryptophan. A D gene is named only where the DNA matches it firmly. Clone size is given for some rows only: seen once, a few or many times, or a class if the clone is expanded.

j_call	d_call	clone_size	v_call	cdr3_aa	cdr3_nt
TRBJ2-3	TRBD2	-	TRBV4-3	CASSQDTPGGLAGTDTQYF	TGCGCCAGCAGCCAAGATACCCCGGGGGGCCTAGCGGGTACAGATACGCAGTATTTT
TRBJ2-5	TRBD1	-	TRBV7-2	CASRTRRGFGETQYF	TGTGCCAGCAGGACCCGCAGGGGGTTCGGGGAGACCCAGTACTTC
TRBJ1-1	-	-	TRBV12-3/TRBV12-4	CASSQQGRGEAFF	TGTGCCAGCAGTCAGCAGGGGAGGGGTGAAGCTTTCTTT
TRBJ1-2	TRBD1	-	TRBV4-1	CASSQGQGAYYGYTF	TGCGCCAGCAGCCAAGGGCAGGGGGCTTACTATGGCTACACCTTC
TRBJ1-1	-	-	TRBV4-1	CASSQDPNGQNTEAFF	TGCGCCAGCAGCCAAGATCCGAACGGACAGAACACTGAAGCTTTCTTT
TRBJ1-3	-	-	TRBV9	CASSARARSEGNTIYF	TGTGCCAGCAGCGCCAGGGCTCGCTCGGAAGGAAACACCATATATTTT
TRBJ2-7	TRBD1	-	TRBV28	CASTTTGTGGEQYF	TGTGCCAGCACCACTACCGGGACAGGGGGCGAGCAGTACTTC
TRBJ2-3	TRBD2	-	TRBV19	CASSIAGGPVDTQYF	TGTGCCAGTAGTATAGCGGGGGGGCCGGTAGATACGCAGTATTTT
TRBJ2-7	-	-	TRBV7-7	CASSIGLNYEQYF	TGTGCCAGCAGCATTGGACTCAACTACGAGCAGTACTTC
TRBJ1-1	TRBD1	-	TRBV19	CASSMGQGTEAFF	TGTGCCAGTAGTATGGGACAGGGCACTGAAGCTTTCTTT
TRBJ2-5	-	once	TRBV28	CASSLGRTGAETQYF	TGTGCCAGCAGTTTAGGGAGAACGGGAGCAGAGACCCAGTACTTC
TRBJ2-3	TRBD2	-	TRBV18	CASRGELPTDTQYF	TGTGCCTCCCGGGGGGAGCTACCTACAGATACGCAGTATTTT
TRBJ1-2	TRBD1	-	TRBV3-1/TRBV3-2	CASSTGQGGFNYGYTF	TGTGCCAGCAGCACGGGACAGGGGGGATTTAACTATGGCTACACCTTC
TRBJ2-5	-	-	TRBV13	CASSYGTPAGQETQYF	TGTGCCAGCAGCTACGGGACTCCTGCGGGGCAAGAGACCCAGTACTTC
TRBJ1-5	TRBD1	-	TRBV30	CAWSLAGTGRNQPQHF	TGTGCCTGGAGCCTCGCCGGGACAGGGCGAAATCAGCCCCAGCATTTT
TRBJ2-3	-	once	TRBV30	CAWSWSRADTQYF	TGTGCCTGGAGTTGGTCGAGGGCAGATACGCAGTATTTT
TRBJ1-3	-	-	TRBV14	CASSPPGSWSGNTIYF	TGTGCCAGCAGTCCTCCGGGATCCTGGTCGGGAAATACCATATATTTT
TRBJ1-1	TRBD1	-	TRBV7-9	CASSSGRGTGGTEAFF	TGTGCCAGCAGTTCTGGGAGGGGGACAGGGGGCACTGAAGCTTTCTTT
TRBJ2-7	-	-	TRBV10-2	CASSRDMSRSYEQYF	TGCGCCAGCAGTAGAGACATGTCTCGTTCTTACGAGCAGTACTTC
TRBJ1-1	-	-	TRBV28	CASSLRTIEAFF	TGTGCCAGCAGTTTAAGGACTATCGAAGCTTTCTTT
TRBJ2-5	TRBD1	-	TRBV3-1/TRBV3-2	CASSHGAGGKETQYF	TGTGCCAGCAGCCATGGGGCAGGGGGCAAAGAGACCCAGTACTTC
TRBJ2-7	TRBD2	-	TRBV7-2	CASSFSGRDYEQYF	TGTGCCAGCAGCTTCAGCGGGAGGGACTACGAGCAGTACTTC
TRBJ1-5	TRBD1	-	TRBV11-3	CASSLGTKGQGGQPQHF	TGTGCCAGCAGCTTAGGGACAAAGGGACAGGGGGGTCAGCCCCAGCATTTT
TRBJ1-1	-	-	TRBV18	CASSEGQGRTEAFF	TGTGCCAGCTCAGAAGGTCAGGGAAGGACTGAAGCTTTCTTT
TRBJ2-5	-	-	TRBV28	CASSLIRAGNEGETQYF	TGTGCCAGCAGTTTAATTAGGGCAGGGAATGAAGGAGAGACCCAGTACTTC
TRBJ2-3	TRBD2	-	TRBV30	CAWQLAGGRTDTQYF	TGTGCCTGGCAACTAGCGGGGGGACGCACAGATACGCAGTATTTT
TRBJ1-6	-	few	TRBV30	CACQGGTSSYNSPLHF	TGTGCCTGCCAGGGAGGGACGAGCTCCTATAATTCACCCCTCCACTTT
TRBJ2-5	-	-	TRBV7-8	CASSLWATQYF	TGTGCCAGCAGCTTATGGGCGACCCAGTACTTC
TRBJ1-2	TRBD1	-	TRBV2	CASSRDRVGGYTF	TGTGCCAGCAGTAGGGACAGGGTGGGTGGCTACACCTTC
TRBJ1-1	-	-	TRBV7-2	CASSLGVAEAFF	TGTGCCAGCAGCTTAGGAGTCGCTGAAGCTTTCTTT
TRBJ1-6	-	few	TRBV28	CASSFDSNSPLHF	TGTGCCAGCAGTTTTGACAGCAATTCACCCCTCCACTTT
TRBJ2-5	-	-	TRBV19	CASSIMSASQETQYF	TGTGCCAGTAGTATAATGTCGGCTAGCCAAGAGACCCAGTACTTC
TRBJ1-4	-	-	TRBV5-8	CASSNPLSATNEKLFF	TGTGCCAGCAGCAATCCATTGTCAGCAACTAATGAAAAACTGTTTTTT
TRBJ1-1	-	-	TRBV6-2/TRBV6-3	CASSQGNPEAFF	TGTGCCAGCAGTCAGGGGAACCCTGAAGCTTTCTTT
TRBJ2-2	-	-	TRBV3-1/TRBV3-2	CASSTRMGANTGELFF	TGTGCCAGCAGCACACGCATGGGCGCGAACACCGGGGAGCTGTTTTTT
TRBJ1-2	TRBD1	-	TRBV28	CASSSGPQGGYGYTF	TGTGCCAGCAGTTCCGGCCCACAGGGGGGCTATGGCTACACCTTC
TRBJ1-2	-	-	TRBV3-1/TRBV3-2	CASSRGHLGGYGYTF	TGCGCCAGCAGCCGGGGCCATTTGGGGGGATATGGCTACACCTTC
TRBJ1-1	-	-	TRBV28	CASSPLTEAFF	TGTGCCAGCAGTCCCCTAACTGAAGCTTTCTTT
TRBJ2-3	TRBD1	-	TRBV24-1	CATSDSRTGQSDTQYF	TGTGCCACCAGTGATTCCCGGACAGGGCAATCAGATACGCAGTATTTT
TRBJ1-3	-	-	TRBV18	CASSPLGGSGNTIYF	TGTGCCAGCTCACCACTAGGGGGCTCTGGAAACACCATATATTTT
TRBJ1-4	-	-	TRBV28	CASSLGGVSEKLFF	TGTGCCAGCTCCCTTGGGGGGGTTTCGGAAAAACTGTTTTTT
TRBJ1-5	TRBD1	-	TRBV5-6	CASSLTGGGGQPQHF	TGTGCCAGCAGCCTGACAGGGGGCGGTGGTCAGCCCCAGCATTTT
TRBJ2-1	-	-	TRBV5-4	CASSLWAGLAYNEQFF	TGTGCCAGCAGCTTGTGGGCGGGCCTAGCGTACAATGAGCAGTTCTTC
TRBJ2-4	-	-	TRBV29-1	CSVEDGGLAKNIQYF	TGCAGCGTTGAAGATGGCGGTTTAGCCAAAAACATTCAGTACTTC
TRBJ1-1	-	-	TRBV28	CASSLPGYLSNTEAFF	TGTGCCAGCAGTTTACCAGGGTACCTATCGAACACTGAAGCTTTCTTT
TRBJ2-3	TRBD2	once	TRBV4-2	CASSQEGASGSTDTQYF	TGTGCCAGCAGCCAAGAAGGGGCTAGCGGATCCACAGATACGCAGTATTTT
TRBJ2-7	-	-	TRBV5-4	CASSLDGSYEQYF	TGTGCCAGCAGCTTGGACGGGTCCTACGAGCAGTACTTC
TRBJ1-4	TRBD1	-	TRBV5-1	CASSLDPGTGVNNEKLFF	TGCGCCAGCAGCTTGGATCCCGGGACAGGGGTTAATAATGAAAAACTGTTTTTT
TRBJ1-2	TRBD1	-	TRBV4-2	CASSPGTGGASHGYTF	TGTGCCAGCAGCCCTGGGACAGGGGGGGCATCCCATGGCTACACCTTC
TRBJ1-1	TRBD1	-	TRBV15	CATSRELYRGTEAFF	TGTGCCACCAGCAGAGAACTATACAGGGGCACTGAAGCTTTCTTT